These 17 T cell receptor beta chains share one sample of origin, sequenced in a study of cytomegalovirus exposure and HLA in healthy donors. PCR used 60 Vbeta primers and 13 Jbeta primers. Only in-frame clones appear in the TCRdb table, and some are missing; sequencing was by immunoSEQ multiplex PCR. The data show some 110,000 clones, roughly 80% seen once. What was sequenced was PBMCs. These receptors all stem from a man aged 30 to 39 in good health and CMV-seropositive.

The genes are TRBV7-8 and TRBJ2-3, with 13 nucleotides matching TRBD2. This CDR3 spans 19 amino acids. With 5 bases clipped from V and 2 bases from J, the junction kept 13 bases outside the gene matches. Germline V CDR1 and CDR2: SGHVS, FQNEAQ. The CDR3 region is CASSVGLAGADGYTDTQYF. The CDR3 DNA is TGTGCCAGCAGCGTTGGACTAGCGGGGGCCGATGGATACACAGATACGCAGTATTTT.

The chain has TRBV27 and TRBJ1-1; the D gene is possibly TRBD1 (5 bases). Germline V lookup: CDR1 MNHEY, CDR2 SMNVEV (reference sequence). This CDR3 comprises 15 residues. The V and J ends lost 2 bases and 2 bases respectively, with 12 bases between them. The CDR3 sequence is CASSLQGQVNTEAFF. CDR3 DNA: TGTGCCAGCAGTTTACAGGGTCAGGTAAACACTGAAGCTTTCTTT.

This rearrangement joins TRBV27 to TRBJ2-1; D is possibly TRBD1 (5 bases). V gave up 5 bases and J gave up 8 bases, with 22 bases separating them. Germline CDR1 is MNHEY and CDR2 is SMNVEV (reference sequence). This CDR3 region has 16 residues. CDR3 residues: CASSLQRGWGDDEQFF. The CDR3 bases are TGTGCCAGCAGTCTACAAAGGGGCTGGGGTGACGATGAGCAGTTCTTC.

The CDR3 coding sequence is TGCAGCGGCTCCCAGGGAGGGGGAGGCGAGCAGTACTTC. Translating it yields CSGSQGGGGEQYF. This chain links TRBV29-1 with TRBJ2-7, with a tentative D call TRBD2 (7 bases). This CDR3 is 13 amino acids long. Germline V gene lookup returns CDR1 SQVTM and CDR2 ANQGSEA. V was clipped by 7 bases and J by 6 bases, with 19 bases between them.

This sequence joins TRBV5-4 and TRBJ1-6, with TRBD1 identical over 8 bases. V lost 2 bases to trimming and J lost 11 bases; unmatched junction nucleotides: 6. The length of the CDR3 is 14 residues. The germline V gene has CDR1 SGHNT and CDR2 YYREEE (reference sequence). The CDR3 here is CASSFRTGIAPLHF. DNA of the CDR3: TGTGCCAGCAGCTTCCGGACAGGGATTGCACCCCTCCACTTT.

The rearrangement uses TRBV19 and TRBJ2-7; 8 bases align to TRBD1. Germline loops: CDR1 LNHDA, CDR2 SQIVND (reference sequence). CDR3 length equals 16 residues. Unmatched junction bases numbered 8, after V lost 0 bases and J lost 4 bases. Written as DNA, the CDR3 is TGTGCCAGTAGTATAGATCTAGGGGACAGGCAATACGAGCAGTACTTC. As protein: CASSIDLGDRQYEQYF.

The chain recombines TRBV5-1 with TRBJ2-3; no clear D gene. Trimming removed 4 bases from V and 0 bases from J, with 6 bases in between. The CDR3 has 13 amino acids. Germline CDR1 and CDR2: SGHRS and YFSETQ. The chain's CDR3 is CASSGPSTDTQYF. CDR3 coding DNA: TGCGCCAGCAGCGGGCCAAGCACAGATACGCAGTATTTT.

V is TRBV7-9 and J is TRBJ1-4; TRBD1 might be the D (6 bases). V shed 3 bases and J shed 7 bases, with 12 bases lying between them. This CDR3 has 14 amino acids. Germline CDR1 and CDR2: SEHNR and FQNEAQ (reference sequence). As DNA, the CDR3 is TGTGCCAGCAGCTTTGGTGGGGGCCGTGAAAAACTGTTTTTT. Its protein product is CASSFGGGREKLFF.

This clone turned up a few times. This chain joins TRBV30 and TRBJ2-1; 12 nucleotides align to TRBD2. Germline V gene lookup returns CDR1 GTSNPN and CDR2 SVGIG (reference sequence). The CDR3 extends over 15 amino acids. V was pared by 1 base and J by 6 bases, with 4 bases of the junction left unmatched. CDR3 protein: CAWSALLAGGNEQFF. CDR3 sequence (DNA): TGTGCCTGGAGTGCTCTACTAGCGGGAGGCAATGAGCAGTTCTTC.

The rearrangement links TRBV5-8 to TRBJ2-7, with D maybe TRBD1 (5 bases). The CDR3 extends over 15 amino acids. Trimming took off 4 bases at V and 2 bases at J, with 16 bases between the two ends. The germline gives CDR1 SGHTS, CDR2 YDEGEE. Here the CDR3 DNA reads TGTGCCAGCAGCGATCCGACAGCCTATACCTACGAGCAGTACTTC. Translation: CASSDPTAYTYEQYF.

This clone was found once. The chain employs TRBV28 and TRBJ1-5, with TRBD1 identical over 7 bases. The CDR3 loop spans 15 amino acids. Unmatched junction bases numbered 7, after V lost 6 bases and J lost 2 bases. The V gene's germline CDR1 is MDHEN and CDR2 SYDVKM. The CDR3 loop is CASSSRGNRNQPQHF. Here the CDR3 DNA reads TGTGCCAGCAGCTCCAGGGGGAACCGCAATCAGCCCCAGCATTTT.

This chain joins TRBV13 and TRBJ1-3; tentative D call: TRBD1 (5 bases). Trimming left V 5 bases short and J 2 bases short, with 10 bases between. This CDR3 has 14 amino acids. Per the germline V gene, CDR1 is PRHDT and CDR2 is FYEKMQ (reference sequence). This CDR3 is CASSQRGAGNTIYF. In DNA form, the CDR3 reads TGTGCCAGCAGCCAACGGGGGGCTGGAAACACCATATATTTT.

The V and J genes are TRBV7-2 and TRBJ2-4, with D tentatively TRBD2 (7 bases). The CDR3 has 17 residues. V dropped 1 base and J dropped 0 bases, with 13 bases sitting between them. Germline lookup yields CDR1 SGHTA and CDR2 FQGNSA. CDR3 bases: TGTGCCAGCAGCTTAGAAGGGGGGGGCCTAGCCAAAAACATTCAGTACTTC. This encodes CASSLEGGGLAKNIQYF.

V is TRBV14 and J is TRBJ2-7; possible D gene TRBD2, 6 bases. Trimming took 5 bases from V and 1 from J, leaving 18 bases between them. This CDR3 region has 16 residues. Germline values: CDR1 SGHDN, CDR2 FVKESK. The DNA of the CDR3 is TGTGCCAGCAGCTCTTGGGGGGAAGCGGGTTCCTACGAGCAGTACTTC. It codes for CASSSWGEAGSYEQYF.

In its sample, this clone was seen once. The V and J genes are TRBV13 and TRBJ2-7, with TRBD1 matching over 9 bases. The ends lost 5 bases at V and 2 bases at J; junction bases unmatched: 7. This CDR3 spans 15 amino acids. The germline CDR1 and CDR2 sequences are PRHDT and FYEKMQ (reference sequence). In nucleotides, the CDR3 is TGTGCCAGCAGCCCGCCCCGGACAGGGGCCTACGAGCAGTACTTC. Protein product: CASSPPRTGAYEQYF.

V is TRBV6-1 and J is TRBJ2-2, with D perhaps matching TRBD1 (6 bases). CDR1 and CDR2 (germline): MNHNS, SASEGT. The V and J ends lost 3 bases and 3 bases respectively, with 14 bases between them. The CDR3 length is 16 residues. CDR3 nucleotide sequence: TGTGCCAGCAGTGAGTGGACAGTTTACGACACCGGGGAGCTGTTTTTT. Translation: CASSEWTVYDTGELFF.

The genes are TRBV28 and TRBJ1-2; TRBD1 matches at 10 bases. Germline CDR1 is MDHEN and CDR2 is SYDVKM. V trimming: 6 bases; J trimming: 3 bases; junction bases outside the gene matches: 4. The CDR3 contains 14 residues. The CDR3 DNA sequence: TGTGCCAGCAGAACGACAGGGGGCTACTATGGCTACACCTTC. Encoded protein: CASRTTGGYYGYTF.